This is a list of T cell receptor beta chains from one sample in a study of T-cell reconstitution after alpha-beta-depleted transplantation in children. Using its own MiXCR run on the PCR reads, TCRdb lists one record per CDR3 protein. The data show 450,000 to 700,000 distinct CDR3 sequences, with around 27% seen just once and just over 35% held by the top ten. This sample comprised PBMCs, obtained before TCRalphabeta/CD19-depleted stem cell transplant. These receptors were taken from a boy younger than two with Wiskott-Aldrich syndrome, due to receive a stem cell transplant. Each CDR3 is given with its conserved first and last residue. D genes are given only for firm matches. A clone size is listed for some rows: how often the clone was seen (once, few, many), or a class if it is expanded.

TRBV29-1	NA	NA	TRBJ2-1	CSVEDNYNEQFF	TGCAGCGTGGAGGACAATTACAATGAGCAGTTCTTC
TRBV4-1	NA	TRBD1	TRBJ2-1	CASSRGTGVWSEQFF	TGCGCCAGCAGCCGGGGGACAGGGGTGTGGAGTGAGCAGTTCTTC
TRBV15	few	TRBD1	TRBJ2-2	CATSRGDRELGELFF	TGTGCCACCAGCAGAGGGGACAGAGAACTCGGGGAGCTGTTTTTT
TRBV6-5	NA	NA	TRBJ1-2	CASSYWDNNYGYTF	TGTGCCAGCAGTTATTGGGACAATAACTATGGCTACACCTTC
TRBV5-1	NA	NA	TRBJ1-5	CASSFGGGDQPQHF	TGCGCCAGCAGCTTCGGGGGAGGGGATCAGCCCCAGCATTTT
TRBV7-6	NA	TRBD1	TRBJ2-1	CASSLKTTGGKGHNEQFF	TGTGCCAGCAGCTTAAAAACAACAGGGGGCAAGGGCCACAATGAGCAGTTCTTC
TRBV5-1	NA	NA	TRBJ2-3	CASSLLTGSSTDTQYF	TGCGCCAGCAGCCTGTTGACTGGCAGCAGCACAGATACGCAGTATTTT
TRBV13	few	NA	TRBJ1-1	CASSPGGGRAFF	TGTGCCAGCAGTCCCGGGGGAGGTCGTGCTTTCTTT
TRBV11-1	few	TRBD2	TRBJ2-1	CASSLGVAGPHSSYNEQFF	TGTGCCAGCAGCCTCGGTGTAGCGGGACCTCATAGCTCCTACAATGAGCAGTTCTTC
TRBV20-1	NA	NA	TRBJ2-1	CSARDTRLYNEQFF	TGCAGTGCTAGAGATACCCGACTGTACAATGAGCAGTTCTTC
TRBV5-1	few	TRBD1	TRBJ2-7	CASSWGQGAEQYF	TGCGCCAGCAGCTGGGGACAGGGTGCCGAGCAGTACTTC
TRBV5-1	many	NA	TRBJ1-2	CASSQLGQNYGYTF	TGCGCCAGCAGCCAGTTGGGGCAGAACTATGGCTACACCTTC
TRBV12-3/TRBV12-4	few	TRBD2	TRBJ2-7	CASSFSLAGSYEQYF	TGTGCCAGCAGTTTTTCATTAGCGGGATCCTACGAGCAGTACTTC